The clone carrying this TCR beta chain was detected only a few times. Through a sample-barcoded 5' primer and a J-beta primer mix, a second PCR was run for roughly 6 to 11 cycles. MiXCR was run by TCRdb on the 5' RACE reads, yielding one entry per CDR3 protein. The sample shows over 750,000 distinct CDR3 sequences, approximately 25% of them seen only once. The CDR3 spans 15 residues. Per the germline V gene, CDR1 is SGDLS and CDR2 is YYNGEE. The V gene lost 0 bases and the J gene lost 3 bases, with 10 bases spanning the gap. This sample is drawn from a study of blood T cells in healthy people across ages. This sample also belongs to another study, concerning T cells of mothers and their children.

The rearrangement joins TRBV9 to TRBJ2-1; D is tentatively TRBD1 or TRBD2 (6 bases each). The TCR comes from a boy under 18 in good health. Sequencing was performed on blood. The CDR3 DNA reads as TGTGCCAGCAGCGTAGACGGGGGCGGCTACAATGAGCAGTTCTTC. Its translation is CASSVDGGGYNEQFF.